Detailed here is one TCR beta chain. The sample originates from a study of technical replicates of blood from a few donors. Germline CDR1 is SNHLY and CDR2 is FYNNEI. This CDR3 has 14 residues. The ends lost 3 bases at V and 6 bases at J; junction bases unmatched: 3. The data were produced by immunoSEQ multiplex PCR, yet TCRdb's version contains in-frame clones alone and is incomplete. The sample records approximately 9,000 clones, 91% being singletons. The chain is built from TRBV2 and TRBJ1-5, with TRBD1 matching over 9 bases. The TCR sequence derives from a human donor in good health. The specimen sequenced was PBMCs. The CDR3 is CASSDTGGVQPQHF. The CDR3 coding sequence is TGTGCCAGCAGTGACACAGGGGGCGTTCAGCCCCAGCATTTT.